These T cell receptor beta chains were read from a single sample in a study of shared clonotypes between healthy human individuals. This table comes from immunoSEQ multiplex PCR, and its TCRdb copy is limited to in-frame clones, with some not included. The data hold about 110,000 clones, with about 66% observed a single time. Sequencing was carried out using memory CD8+ T cells sorted from blood. These receptors were obtained from a woman in her 30s in good health. CDR3s include the opening cysteine and the closing phenylalanine or tryptophan. A D gene is named only where the DNA matches it firmly. A clone size is listed for some rows: how often the clone was seen (once, few, many), or a class if it is expanded.

TRBV5-6	TRBJ2-7	TRBD2	-	CASSPGLAGTSYEQYF	TGTGCCAGCAGCCCCGGACTAGCGGGAACCTCCTACGAGCAGTACTTC
TRBV28	TRBJ2-7	-	-	CASSTGTPEGEQYF	TGTGCCAGCAGTACTGGGACTCCGGAGGGCGAGCAGTACTTC
TRBV16	TRBJ2-1	TRBD2	many	CASSQSRASGDHNEQFF	TGTGCCAGCAGCCAATCGCGGGCTAGCGGGGACCACAATGAGCAGTTCTTC
TRBV9	TRBJ2-3	-	many	CASSARSGRADTDTQYF	TGTGCCAGCAGCGCCCGATCCGGGCGGGCGGACACAGATACGCAGTATTTT
TRBV29-1	TRBJ2-2	-	-	CSAKQGRTGELFF	TGCAGCGCGAAACAGGGACGCACCGGGGAGCTGTTTTTT
TRBV10-1	TRBJ1-5	-	many	CASLTRGGSNQPQHF	TGCGCCAGCCTTACCAGGGGAGGTAGCAATCAGCCCCAGCATTTT
TRBV6-6	TRBJ1-1	-	-	CASSSEGGLNTEAFF	TGTGCCAGCAGTAGCGAGGGGGGGTTGAACACTGAAGCTTTCTTT
TRBV6-8	TRBJ2-1	TRBD2	-	CASSYRETTSGLNEQFF	TGTGCCAGCAGTTACAGGGAAACGACTAGCGGACTCAATGAGCAGTTCTTC
TRBV25-1	TRBJ2-1	-	once	CASTSTLGTYNEQFF	TGTGCCAGCACCTCGACACTGGGGACCTACAATGAGCAGTTCTTC
TRBV6-1	TRBJ2-2	-	once	CASSEAMWGINTGELFF	TGTGCCAGCAGTGAAGCAATGTGGGGCATCAACACCGGGGAGCTGTTTTTT
TRBV10-3	TRBJ1-2	-	once	CAISDGLPNGYTF	TGTGCCATCAGTGACGGGCTGCCTAACGGCTACACCTTC
TRBV19	TRBJ1-5	TRBD1	-	CASSYHRGPSNQPQHF	TGTGCCAGTAGTTATCACAGGGGGCCGAGCAATCAGCCCCAGCATTTT
TRBV11-2	TRBJ1-1	-	-	CASRPNTGYTEAFF	TGTGCCAGCAGGCCGAATACAGGGTACACTGAAGCTTTCTTT
TRBV5-1	TRBJ1-1	-	few	CASSLGEHMNTEAFF	TGCGCCAGCAGCTTGGGAGAACACATGAACACTGAAGCTTTCTTT
TRBV6-4	TRBJ2-2	TRBD2	-	CASSVTGGDTGELFF	TGTGCCAGCAGTGTAACGGGAGGCGACACCGGGGAGCTGTTTTTT
TRBV19	TRBJ2-7	-	few	CASSPAPRSEQYF	TGTGCCAGTAGTCCTGCCCCACGGAGCGAGCAGTACTTC
TRBV7-8	TRBJ1-2	-	-	CASSSHGRVDGYTF	TGTGCCAGCAGCTCCCACGGGAGGGTGGATGGCTACACCTTC
TRBV19	TRBJ1-4	-	-	CASSRNNPGRNEKLFF	TGTGCCAGTAGTAGAAATAACCCGGGACGGAATGAAAAACTGTTTTTT
TRBV19	TRBJ2-3	TRBD1	-	CASSIWTGSSGTQYF	TGTGCCAGTAGTATATGGACAGGGTCGTCCGGTACGCAGTATTTT
TRBV27	TRBJ2-7	-	-	CASSSSTEYEQYF	TGTGCCAGCAGCTCCTCCACCGAGTACGAGCAGTACTTC
TRBV29-1	TRBJ2-3	TRBD2	-	CSVVQRGRFSTDTQYF	TGCAGCGTTGTCCAGCGGGGCCGATTTAGCACAGATACGCAGTATTTT
TRBV4-2	TRBJ2-3	TRBD2	-	CASSQWTSGRSDTQYF	TGTGCCAGCAGCCAATGGACTAGCGGGAGGTCGGATACGCAGTATTTT
TRBV18	TRBJ2-3	TRBD2	-	CASSPSGSCNYCTDTQYF	TGTGCCAGCTCACCAAGCGGGAGTTGCAATTATTGCACAGATACGCAGTATTTT
TRBV4-1	TRBJ1-2	-	-	CASSKLTGFGYTF	TGCGCCAGCAGCAAGCTCACTGGGTTTGGCTACACCTTC
TRBV7-8	TRBJ2-5	-	-	CASSLAVTKETQYF	TGTGCCAGCAGCTTAGCGGTGACAAAAGAGACCCAGTACTTC
TRBV6-1	TRBJ1-4	-	many	CASSERAEPPEKLFF	TGTGCCAGCAGTGAGCGGGCGGAGCCCCCTGAAAAACTGTTTTTT
TRBV4-2	TRBJ2-7	TRBD2	-	CASSQFLVDSGISYEQYF	TGTGCCAGCAGCCAATTCCTTGTGGATAGCGGGATCTCCTACGAGCAGTACTTC
TRBV7-8	TRBJ2-7	TRBD2	once	CASGSGLAGSSYEQYF	TGTGCCAGCGGCTCGGGACTAGCGGGTAGCTCCTACGAGCAGTACTTC
TRBV5-1	TRBJ1-2	-	once	CASSWRSGPYGYTF	TGCGCCAGCAGCTGGCGGTCTGGACCCTATGGCTACACCTTC
TRBV18	TRBJ2-1	TRBD2	once	CASSPVSGSEYYNEQFF	TGTGCCAGCTCACCGGTGAGCGGGAGCGAGTATTACAATGAGCAGTTCTTC
TRBV27	TRBJ1-3	-	-	CASSFSEGDTIYF	TGTGCCAGCAGTTTCTCCGAGGGAGACACCATATATTTT
TRBV2	TRBJ1-2	-	-	CARTWGLDYGYTF	TGTGCCAGGACTTGGGGGCTTGACTATGGCTACACCTTC
TRBV7-8	TRBJ2-7	TRBD2	-	CASATSGPEQYF	TGTGCCAGCGCCACTAGCGGGCCCGAGCAGTACTTC
TRBV5-4	TRBJ2-7	-	-	CASSWVTEAEQYF	TGTGCCAGCAGCTGGGTGACGGAGGCCGAGCAGTACTTC
TRBV28	TRBJ2-5	TRBD2	-	CASRPLAGGGSTQYF	TGTGCCAGCAGACCTCTAGCGGGAGGCGGAAGTACCCAGTACTTC
TRBV9	TRBJ2-7	TRBD2	-	CASSVGGGSDEQYF	TGTGCCAGCAGCGTAGGGGGCGGGAGCGACGAGCAGTACTTC
TRBV27	TRBJ2-3	TRBD2	-	CASSFLRPGGSVSDTQYF	TGTGCCAGCAGTTTTCTTCGCCCGGGGGGGTCCGTATCAGATACGCAGTATTTT
TRBV5-1	TRBJ2-2	TRBD2	few	CASSLGVTSGNTGELFF	TGCGCCAGCAGCTTGGGGGTCACTAGCGGGAACACCGGGGAGCTGTTTTTT
TRBV15	TRBJ1-1	-	-	CATSRDLPSMNTEAFF	TGTGCCACCAGCAGAGATCTCCCCAGCATGAACACTGAAGCTTTCTTT
TRBV11-3	TRBJ1-2	TRBD1	-	CASSLGTGWGYTF	TGTGCCAGCAGCTTAGGGACAGGTTGGGGCTACACCTTC
TRBV27	TRBJ2-4	-	-	CASSSRDHKNIQYF	TGTGCCAGCAGTTCCCGGGACCATAAAAACATTCAGTACTTC
TRBV5-6	TRBJ1-2	-	-	CASSWMTEPYGYTF	TGTGCCAGCAGCTGGATGACAGAACCTTATGGCTACACCTTC
TRBV5-1	TRBJ1-2	TRBD1	-	CASSLEIGQGTVAYGYTF	TGCGCCAGCAGCTTGGAAATCGGACAGGGGACCGTCGCCTATGGCTACACCTTC
TRBV25-1	TRBJ1-1	-	few	CASSDPLSGDPKAFF	TGTGCCAGCAGTGACCCACTTTCAGGGGACCCAAAGGCTTTCTTT
TRBV30	TRBJ1-1	-	-	CAWNRGEGTEAFF	TGTGCCTGGAATAGAGGGGAAGGCACTGAAGCTTTCTTT
TRBV28	TRBJ2-1	-	-	CASSFIVSYNEQFF	TGTGCCAGCAGTTTCATAGTATCCTACAATGAGCAGTTCTTC
TRBV6-5	TRBJ2-1	-	-	CASRPTSPREQFF	TGTGCCAGCAGACCCACTAGCCCACGGGAGCAGTTCTTC
TRBV6-5	TRBJ2-7	-	-	CASRDRGTYEQYF	TGTGCCAGCAGGGACCGGGGTACCTACGAGCAGTACTTC